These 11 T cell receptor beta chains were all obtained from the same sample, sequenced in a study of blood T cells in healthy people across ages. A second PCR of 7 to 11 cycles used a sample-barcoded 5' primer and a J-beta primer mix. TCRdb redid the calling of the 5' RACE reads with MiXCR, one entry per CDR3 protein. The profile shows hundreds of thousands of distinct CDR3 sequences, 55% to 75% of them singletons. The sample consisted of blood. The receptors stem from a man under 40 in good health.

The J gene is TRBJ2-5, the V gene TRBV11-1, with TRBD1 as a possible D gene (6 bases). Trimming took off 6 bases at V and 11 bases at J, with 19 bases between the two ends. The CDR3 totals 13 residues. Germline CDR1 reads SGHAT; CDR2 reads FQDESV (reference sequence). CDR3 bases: TGTGCCAGCAGAGGCAGGGGCCAGAGTGAGCAGTACTTC. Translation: CASRGRGQSEQYF.

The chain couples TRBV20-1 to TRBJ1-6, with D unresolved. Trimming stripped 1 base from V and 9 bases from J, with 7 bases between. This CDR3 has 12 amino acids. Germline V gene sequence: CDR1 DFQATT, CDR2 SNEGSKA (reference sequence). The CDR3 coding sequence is TGCAGTGCTAGAGCCGGGGTTTCACCCCTCCACTTT. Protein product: CSARAGVSPLHF.

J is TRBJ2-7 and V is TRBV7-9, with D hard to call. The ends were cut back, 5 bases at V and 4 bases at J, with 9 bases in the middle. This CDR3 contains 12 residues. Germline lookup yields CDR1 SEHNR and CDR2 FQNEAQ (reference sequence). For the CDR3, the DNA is TGTGCCAGCAGCACATCCATTTACGAGCAGTACTTC. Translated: CASSTSIYEQYF.

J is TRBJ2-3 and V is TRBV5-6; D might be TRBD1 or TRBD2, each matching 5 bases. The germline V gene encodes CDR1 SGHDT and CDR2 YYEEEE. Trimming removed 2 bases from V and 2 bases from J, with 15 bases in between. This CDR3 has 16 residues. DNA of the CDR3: TGTGCCAGCAGCTTCCCCGGGACGGCACACACAGATACGCAGTATTTT. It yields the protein CASSFPGTAHTDTQYF.

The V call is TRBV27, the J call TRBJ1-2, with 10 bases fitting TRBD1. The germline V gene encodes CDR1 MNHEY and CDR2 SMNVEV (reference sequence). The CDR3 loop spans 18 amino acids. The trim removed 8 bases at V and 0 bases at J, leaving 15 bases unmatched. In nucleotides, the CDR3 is TGTGCCAGCCTTCCCCGGGGACAGGGGCTTGCCGCTAACTATGGCTACACCTTC. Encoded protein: CASLPRGQGLAANYGYTF.

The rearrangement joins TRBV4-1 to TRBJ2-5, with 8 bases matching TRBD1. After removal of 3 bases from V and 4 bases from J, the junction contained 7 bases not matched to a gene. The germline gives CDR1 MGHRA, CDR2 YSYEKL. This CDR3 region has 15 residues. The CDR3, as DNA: TGCGCCAGCAGCCAGAGGACAGGGTCGGGAGAGACCCAGTACTTC. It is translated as CASSQRTGSGETQYF.

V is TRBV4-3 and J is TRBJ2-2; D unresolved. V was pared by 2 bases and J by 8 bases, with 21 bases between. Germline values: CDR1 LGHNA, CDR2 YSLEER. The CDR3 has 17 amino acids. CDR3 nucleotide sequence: TGCGCCAGCAGCCAAATGGTCCCGTCATCCCCCCTTGGGGAGCTGTTTTTT. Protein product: CASSQMVPSSPLGELFF.

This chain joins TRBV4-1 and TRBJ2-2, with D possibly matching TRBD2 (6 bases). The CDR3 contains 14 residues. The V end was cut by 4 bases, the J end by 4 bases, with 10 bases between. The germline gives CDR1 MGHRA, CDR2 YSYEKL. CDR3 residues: CASSRTGVTGELFF. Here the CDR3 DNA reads TGCGCCAGCAGCCGTACGGGAGTCACCGGGGAGCTGTTTTTT.

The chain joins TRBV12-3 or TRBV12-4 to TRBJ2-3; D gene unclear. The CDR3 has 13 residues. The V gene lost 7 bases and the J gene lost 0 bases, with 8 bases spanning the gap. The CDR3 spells CASTDPSTDTQYF. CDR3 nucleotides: TGTGCCAGCACAGATCCTAGCACAGATACGCAGTATTTT.

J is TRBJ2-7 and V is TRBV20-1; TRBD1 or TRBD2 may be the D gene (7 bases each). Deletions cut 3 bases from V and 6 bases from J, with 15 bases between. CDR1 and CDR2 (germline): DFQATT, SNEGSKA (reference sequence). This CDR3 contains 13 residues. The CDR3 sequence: CSARAGGGLEQYF. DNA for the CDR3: TGCAGTGCTAGGGCAGGGGGGGGTCTCGAGCAGTACTTC.

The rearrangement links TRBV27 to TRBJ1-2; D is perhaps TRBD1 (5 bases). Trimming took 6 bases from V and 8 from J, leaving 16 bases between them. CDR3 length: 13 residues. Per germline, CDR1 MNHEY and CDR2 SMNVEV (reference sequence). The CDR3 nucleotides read TGTGCCAGCAGACCGAACCAGGGAGACGGCTACACCTTC. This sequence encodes CASRPNQGDGYTF.